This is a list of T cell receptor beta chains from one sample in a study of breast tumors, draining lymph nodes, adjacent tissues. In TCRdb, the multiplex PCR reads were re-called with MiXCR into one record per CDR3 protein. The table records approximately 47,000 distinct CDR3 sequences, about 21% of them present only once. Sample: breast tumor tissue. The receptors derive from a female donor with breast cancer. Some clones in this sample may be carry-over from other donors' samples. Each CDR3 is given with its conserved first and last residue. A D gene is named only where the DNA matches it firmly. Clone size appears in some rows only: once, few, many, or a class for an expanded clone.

cdr3_nt: TGTGCCAGCAGTGAGGCCACAGAGTCCCACGAGCAGTACTTC
cdr3_aa: CASSEATESHEQYF
d_call: NA
clone_size: many
v_call: TRBV6-1
j_call: TRBJ2-7

cdr3_nt: TGTGCCAGCAGGTCGGATCAGGGTTGGGCCGGGGAGCTGTTTTTT
cdr3_aa: CASRSDQGWAGELFF
d_call: NA
clone_size: many
v_call: TRBV12-3/TRBV12-4
j_call: TRBJ2-2

cdr3_nt: TGTGCCAGCAGGGATCAAGGTCTCGGGGGCCCATTGGGTGGGCAGTTCTTC
cdr3_aa: CASRDQGLGGPLGGQFF
d_call: NA
clone_size: NA
v_call: TRBV12-3/TRBV12-4
j_call: TRBJ2-1

cdr3_nt: TGTGCCAGCTCCCCAGGGGCTACACCTAAAAACATTCAGTACTTC
cdr3_aa: CASSPGATPKNIQYF
d_call: NA
clone_size: NA
v_call: TRBV18
j_call: TRBJ2-4

cdr3_nt: TGTGCCAGCCCGGGGGGCGGTAAAGAAACACTGTTTTTT
cdr3_aa: CASPGGGKETLFF
d_call: NA
clone_size: many
v_call: TRBV19
j_call: TRBJ1-4

cdr3_nt: TGTGCCAGCAGCTTGGATGGGACAACAGATACGCAGTATTTT
cdr3_aa: CASSLDGTTDTQYF
d_call: NA
clone_size: few
v_call: TRBV5-8
j_call: TRBJ2-3

cdr3_nt: TGCGCCAGCAGCCAGCTTGACAGGGAGGAGCAGTACTTC
cdr3_aa: CASSQLDREEQYF
d_call: TRBD1
clone_size: many
v_call: TRBV4-1
j_call: TRBJ2-7

cdr3_nt: TGTGCCATCAAGGTACAGGGGGCCAACTATGGCTACACCTTC
cdr3_aa: CAIKVQGANYGYTF
d_call: TRBD1
clone_size: medium-sized
v_call: TRBV10-3
j_call: TRBJ1-2

cdr3_nt: TGCAGTGCTAGAGATTCGCTAGGGCTGAGCTCCTACGAGCAGTACTTC
cdr3_aa: CSARDSLGLSSYEQYF
d_call: NA
clone_size: many
v_call: TRBV20-1
j_call: TRBJ2-7

cdr3_nt: TGTGCCAGCAGCTTGCAGCGGGGGGCCCCCGGGGAGCTGTTTTTT
cdr3_aa: CASSLQRGAPGELFF
d_call: TRBD2
clone_size: few
v_call: TRBV5-5
j_call: TRBJ2-2

cdr3_nt: TGTGCCAGCAGCCCCCAGGCGGGAATGAATTACGAGCAGTACTTC
cdr3_aa: CASSPQAGMNYEQYF
d_call: NA
clone_size: NA
v_call: TRBV9
j_call: TRBJ2-7

cdr3_nt: TGCAGCGTTGAAGACCCGAACCGTAGCTCCTACAATGAGCAGTTCTTC
cdr3_aa: CSVEDPNRSSYNEQFF
d_call: NA
clone_size: few
v_call: TRBV29-1
j_call: TRBJ2-1

cdr3_nt: TGTGCCAGCAGCCGTGTGGGCAGGGCGGAAGAGACCCAGTACTTC
cdr3_aa: CASSRVGRAEETQYF
d_call: NA
clone_size: NA
v_call: TRBV5-4
j_call: TRBJ2-5

cdr3_nt: TGCAGTGCTGAAGGGACAGGGACTCGCTACGAGCAGTACTTC
cdr3_aa: CSAEGTGTRYEQYF
d_call: TRBD1
clone_size: many
v_call: TRBV20-1
j_call: TRBJ2-7

cdr3_nt: TGTGCCAGCAGCTATGCCAACCGCTACAATGAGCAGTTCTTC
cdr3_aa: CASSYANRYNEQFF
d_call: NA
clone_size: many
v_call: TRBV5-6
j_call: TRBJ2-1

cdr3_nt: TGTGCCATCAGCTCCGGGACAGCTAATGAAAAACTGTTTTTT
cdr3_aa: CAISSGTANEKLFF
d_call: TRBD1
clone_size: many
v_call: TRBV10-3
j_call: TRBJ1-4

cdr3_nt: TGCAGTGCTGGAGAACAGCGGAACACAGACACGCAGTATTTT
cdr3_aa: CSAGEQRNTDTQYF
d_call: NA
clone_size: once
v_call: TRBV20-1
j_call: TRBJ2-3

cdr3_nt: TGCAGTGCTAGTAAGGGGGGATCTGGAAACACCATATATTTT
cdr3_aa: CSASKGGSGNTIYF
d_call: NA
clone_size: many
v_call: TRBV20-1
j_call: TRBJ1-3

cdr3_nt: TGTGCCTGGGCTCCGGGACTAGCGGGAGTAGAGGAGCAGTACTTC
cdr3_aa: CAWAPGLAGVEEQYF
d_call: TRBD2
clone_size: many
v_call: TRBV30
j_call: TRBJ2-7

cdr3_nt: TGTGCCAGCAGCCCACGGACAGCGGGGGGGGCCAACGTCCTGACTTTC
cdr3_aa: CASSPRTAGGANVLTF
d_call: NA
clone_size: many
v_call: TRBV9
j_call: TRBJ2-6

cdr3_nt: TGCGCCAGCAGCTTGGCCAGAGGGAATAATAATTCACCCCTCCACTTT
cdr3_aa: CASSLARGNNNSPLHF
d_call: NA
clone_size: many
v_call: TRBV5-1
j_call: TRBJ1-6

cdr3_nt: TGTGCCACCAGTACATCGGGGACAGGATACACAGATACGCAGTATTTT
cdr3_aa: CATSTSGTGYTDTQYF
d_call: TRBD1
clone_size: many
v_call: TRBV24-1
j_call: TRBJ2-3

cdr3_nt: TGTGCCACCAGCAGAGATTATGGCTACGAGCAGTACTTC
cdr3_aa: CATSRDYGYEQYF
d_call: NA
clone_size: few
v_call: TRBV15
j_call: TRBJ2-7

cdr3_nt: TGTGCCAGCAGCTCCGACAGGGGGAATTCACCCCTCCACTTT
cdr3_aa: CASSSDRGNSPLHF
d_call: TRBD1
clone_size: once
v_call: TRBV7-6
j_call: TRBJ1-6

cdr3_nt: TGTGCCAGCTCTAGGGGAGGGAGAGCCACAGATACGCAGTATTTT
cdr3_aa: CASSRGGRATDTQYF
d_call: TRBD2
clone_size: many
v_call: TRBV6-5
j_call: TRBJ2-3

cdr3_nt: TGTGCCAGTAGAAGTAGCGGGGTGAGCACAGATACGCAGTATTTT
cdr3_aa: CASRSSGVSTDTQYF
d_call: TRBD2
clone_size: few
v_call: TRBV19
j_call: TRBJ2-3

cdr3_nt: TGTGCCAGCAGTTACAAGGGGAGCTCCTACAATGAGCAGTTCTTC
cdr3_aa: CASSYKGSSYNEQFF
d_call: NA
clone_size: many
v_call: TRBV6-5
j_call: TRBJ2-1

cdr3_nt: TGTGCCAGCAGTTACCCCGGGACCGCCTACGAGCAGTACTTC
cdr3_aa: CASSYPGTAYEQYF
d_call: NA
clone_size: many
v_call: TRBV6-2/TRBV6-3
j_call: TRBJ2-7